Each of the 18 T cell receptor beta chains below was sequenced from the same sample in a study of cytomegalovirus exposure and HLA in healthy donors. Amplification used 60 Vbeta primers and 13 Jbeta primers. Using immunoSEQ multiplex PCR, the repertoire was profiled, and TCRdb retains in-frame clones only, with some absent. Of 100,000 to 150,000 clones detected, 15% to 20% appear once; the ten largest clones hold 2.9%. The sample was PBMCs. The receptors shown here come from a female donor in good health and CMV-seropositive.

This chain connects TRBV2 to TRBJ2-3; 13 bases fit TRBD2. V lost 4 bases, J lost 6 bases, and 4 bases stayed unmatched. Germline CDR1 is SNHLY and CDR2 is FYNNEI. The CDR3 is made up of 15 amino acids. The CDR3 DNA reads TGTGCCAGCAGTGGGACTAGCGGGAGTTTGGATACGCAGTATTTT. It yields the protein CASSGTSGSLDTQYF.

The table lists this clone with a few counts. The V gene is TRBV11-2, the J gene TRBJ2-1; 9 bases match TRBD1. The CDR3 covers 17 residues. Germline V CDR1 and CDR2: SGHAT, FQNNGV. V shed 8 bases, J shed 3 bases, and the junction held 14 bases outside the gene matches. The CDR3 nucleotides read TGTGCCAGCCTACTCAGGGGGGACAGGGATTTCTACAATGAGCAGTTCTTC. The encoded protein is CASLLRGDRDFYNEQFF.

The chain combines TRBV1 with TRBJ1-1; the D call TRBD1 from the table was never checked on the DNA. TRBV1 is a documented pseudogene. CDR3 size: 17 residues. CDR3 DNA: TGCACCAGCAGCCAAGAGGGGCGCTTCGCCCCCTACACTGAAGCTTTCTTT. It encodes CTSSQEGRFAPYTEAFF.

This clone was counted between two and nine times. The J gene is TRBJ1-5, the V gene TRBV5-1; D ambiguous. The V gene lost 2 bases and the J gene lost 6 bases, with 18 bases spanning the gap. This CDR3 is built from 16 residues. Germline assignment: CDR1 SGHRS and CDR2 YFSETQ. This CDR3 reads CASSLSGFGYGQPQHF. The CDR3 DNA reads as TGCGCCAGCAGCTTATCGGGGTTTGGTTATGGTCAGCCCCAGCATTTT.

This clone turned up a few times. This chain links TRBV5-6 with TRBJ1-2, with D perhaps TRBD1 (5 bases). The V end was cut by 0 bases, the J end by 7 bases, with 10 bases between. The CDR3 is made up of 13 amino acids. Germline CDR1 SGHDT, CDR2 YYEEEE. CDR3 nucleotide sequence: TGTGCCAGCAGCTTGGCAGTCGGGGGTGGCTACACCTTC. It translates to CASSLAVGGGYTF.

The chain employs TRBV28 and TRBJ2-7, with 8 nucleotides matching TRBD1. The junction had 10 bases not matched to a gene; V was cut back by 6 bases and J by 3 bases. CDR1 and CDR2 from the germline V gene are MDHEN and SYDVKM. The CDR3 has 15 residues. This CDR3 is CASSEQGDVIYEQYF. As DNA, the CDR3 is TGTGCCAGCAGCGAACAGGGGGACGTTATCTACGAGCAGTACTTC.

The rearrangement joins TRBV7-9 to TRBJ1-1; TRBD1 is a possible D gene (5 bases). Trimming removed 0 bases at V and 0 bases at J, with 17 bases between. Germline V gives CDR1 SEHNR, CDR2 FQNEAQ (reference sequence). This CDR3 contains 18 residues. The CDR3 coding sequence is TGTGCCAGCAGCTTAGCAACGGGGGGTGGTCGGATGAACACTGAAGCTTTCTTT. Amino acids: CASSLATGGGRMNTEAFF. The complete variable domain, with remaining parts taken from reference TRBV7-9 and TRBJ1-1, reads DTGVSQNPRHKITKRGQNVTFRCDPISEHNRLYWYRQTLGQGPEFLTYFQNEAQLEKSRLLSDRFSAERPKGSFSTLEIQRTEQGDSAMYLCASSLATGGGRMNTEAFFGQGTRLTVV.

The chain joins TRBV5-1 to TRBJ2-3; TRBD1 aligns across 12 bases. From germline, CDR1 is SGHRS and CDR2 YFSETQ. V shed 5 bases and J 3 bases; nucleotides not matched to a gene: 7. The CDR3 is 16 residues long. The DNA of the CDR3 is TGCGCCAGCAGGGAGGGACAGGGGGCATGGACAGATACGCAGTATTTT. Its translation: CASREGQGAWTDTQYF.

The rearrangement uses TRBV4-3 and TRBJ2-3; 11 bases align to TRBD2. The CDR3 loop spans 17 amino acids. V was pared by 3 bases and J by 1 base, with 6 bases of the junction left unmatched. Germline V gene sequence: CDR1 LGHNA, CDR2 YSLEER. CDR3 sequence: CASSHFELAGGTDTQYF. In DNA form, the CDR3 reads TGCGCCAGCAGCCATTTCGAACTAGCGGGGGGCACAGATACGCAGTATTTT.

The chain uses TRBV5-5 and TRBJ1-1; 8 bases match TRBD1. There are 12 residues in the CDR3. Germline loops: CDR1 SGHKS, CDR2 YYEKEE (reference sequence). The V segment lost 4 bases and the J segment 10 bases; nucleotides outside the gene matches: 6. The CDR3: CASSPRDRGAFF. CDR3 bases: TGTGCCAGCAGCCCGAGAGACAGGGGAGCTTTCTTT.

The chain carries TRBV7-6 and TRBJ1-1; no clear D gene. The CDR3 length is 13 residues. Trimming cost V 4 bases and J 1 base, with 7 bases left between them. The V gene's germline CDR1 is SGHVS and CDR2 FNYEAQ. This CDR3 is CASSSTGNTEAFF. CDR3 DNA: TGTGCCAGCAGCTCAACTGGGAACACTGAAGCTTTCTTT. Full variable domain (rest looked up from reference TRBV7-6 and TRBJ1-1): GAGVSQSPRYKVTKRGQDVALRCDPISGHVSLYWYRQALGQGPEFLTYFNYEAQQDKSGLPNDRFSAERPEGSISTLTIQRTEQRDSAMYRCASSSTGNTEAFFGQGTRLTVV.

The CDR3 bases are TGTGCCAGCAGCCAAGAGCCACAGGACCCCTCTGGAAACACCATATATTTT. It encodes CASSQEPQDPSGNTIYF. The chain links TRBV4-2 to TRBJ1-3; perhaps TRBD1 as D (5 bases). Germline V CDR1 and CDR2: LGHNA, YNFKEQ. V shed 0 bases and J shed 0 bases, with 12 bases lying between them. The CDR3 consists of 17 residues.

This chain's CDR3 is CASSEDAAGDNSPLHF. In DNA form, the CDR3 reads TGTGCCAGCAGTGAAGACGCGGCGGGGGATAATTCACCCCTCCACTTT. This chain uses TRBV2 with TRBJ1-6; perhaps TRBD1 as D (5 bases). V shed 1 base and J shed 5 bases, with 12 bases lying between them. This CDR3 has 16 amino acids. Germline CDR1 reads SNHLY; CDR2 reads FYNNEI.

The J gene is TRBJ2-2, the V gene TRBV10-2; 10 bases line up with TRBD2. V shed 6 bases and J 1 base; nucleotides not matched to a gene: 8. In germline, CDR1 is WSHSY, CDR2 SAAADI. This CDR3 has 17 residues. The CDR3 region is CASSYLAGVLNTGELFF. The CDR3 bases are TGCGCCAGCAGCTATCTAGCGGGGGTGTTGAACACCGGGGAGCTGTTTTTT.

This chain links TRBV5-1 with TRBJ2-7; 7 bases align to TRBD2. J gave up 3 bases and V 4 bases, and 7 bases lay outside the gene matches. This CDR3 contains 14 residues. Germline-derived CDR1 and CDR2 are SGHRS and YFSETQ. CDR3 sequence reads: CASSASTSFYEQYF. The CDR3 nucleotides are TGCGCCAGCAGCGCATCGACTAGCTTCTACGAGCAGTACTTC.

The sample holds a few counts of this clone. This sequence joins TRBV9 and TRBJ2-7; the D gene is possibly TRBD2 (6 bases). Germline CDR1 and CDR2: SGDLS and YYNGEE. This CDR3 is 12 amino acids long. V was trimmed by 4 bases and J by 7 bases, leaving 12 bases between them. The CDR3 DNA sequence: TGTGCCAGCAGCTGGGACTCCCAGGAGCAGTACTTC. It translates to CASSWDSQEQYF.

The chain uses TRBV2 and TRBJ2-3, with 12 bases lining up with TRBD2. The CDR3 extends over 12 amino acids. Germline V gene lookup returns CDR1 SNHLY and CDR2 FYNNEI. After removal of 8 bases from V and 8 bases from J, the junction contained 2 bases not matched to a gene. The CDR3 DNA follows: TGTGCCAGCGGACTAGCGGGGACTACGCAGTATTTT. Amino acid sequence: CASGLAGTTQYF.

This clone was seen only a few times. The gene calls are TRBV6-5 and TRBJ1-6; D is uncertain. Deletions cut 2 bases from V and 5 bases from J, with 10 bases between. Germline CDR1 and CDR2: MNHEY and SVGAGI. The CDR3 is made up of 15 amino acids. The CDR3 region is CASSYAGNDNSPLHF. The CDR3 nucleotides read TGTGCCAGCAGTTACGCGGGGAATGATAATTCACCCCTCCACTTT.